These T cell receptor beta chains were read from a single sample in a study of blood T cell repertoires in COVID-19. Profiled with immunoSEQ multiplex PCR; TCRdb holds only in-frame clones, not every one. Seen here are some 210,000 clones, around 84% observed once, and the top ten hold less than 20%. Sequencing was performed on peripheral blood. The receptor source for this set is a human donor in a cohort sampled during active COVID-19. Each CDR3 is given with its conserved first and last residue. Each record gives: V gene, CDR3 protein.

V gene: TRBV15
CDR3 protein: CATSRAMTGFNEKLFF

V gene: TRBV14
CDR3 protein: CASSQMGEGFLRETQYF

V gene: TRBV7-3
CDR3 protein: CASSLMATGNTEAFF

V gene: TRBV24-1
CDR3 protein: CATRDRGQSEAFF

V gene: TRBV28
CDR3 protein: CASRRATYEQYF

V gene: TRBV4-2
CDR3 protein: CASSQDAGANTEAFF

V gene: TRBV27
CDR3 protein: CASSLDGLAQISSYNEQFF

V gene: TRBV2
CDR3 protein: CASREGLAGAYEQYF

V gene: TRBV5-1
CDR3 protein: CASSLWGDSPPSNYGYTF

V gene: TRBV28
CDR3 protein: CASSPTPGAAGSNQPQHF

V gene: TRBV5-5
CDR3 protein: CASSLDRGGGYTF

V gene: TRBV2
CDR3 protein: CAGGFQREQYF

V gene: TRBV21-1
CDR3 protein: CASSKARDRKLRNSPLHF

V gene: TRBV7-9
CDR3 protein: CASSPSGSPETQYF

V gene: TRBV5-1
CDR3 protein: CASSASSYEQYF

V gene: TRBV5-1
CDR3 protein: CASSLGSGTNTEAFF

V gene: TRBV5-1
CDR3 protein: CASSASSGANVLTF

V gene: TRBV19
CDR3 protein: CASLRNRNTGELFF

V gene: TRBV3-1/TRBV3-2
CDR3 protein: CASSEAGAGLNYGYTF

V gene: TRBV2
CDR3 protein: CASSGNGDTGELFF

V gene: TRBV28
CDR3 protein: CASSFGLVQQYF

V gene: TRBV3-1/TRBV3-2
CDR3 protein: CASSQGGQGGEKLFF

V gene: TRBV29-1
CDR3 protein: CSARDSGESGANVLTF

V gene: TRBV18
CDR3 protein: CASSAGQGRSEAFF

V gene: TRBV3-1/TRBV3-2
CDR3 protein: CASSQGDSPLHF

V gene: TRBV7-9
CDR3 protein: CASRLEGFNEQFF

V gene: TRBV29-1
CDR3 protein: CSAGTANTGELFF

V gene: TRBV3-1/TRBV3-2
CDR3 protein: CASSQDVSGPKTQYF

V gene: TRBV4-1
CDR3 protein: CASSQGGGSRLETQYF

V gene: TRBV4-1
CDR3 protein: CASSQEASNQPQHF

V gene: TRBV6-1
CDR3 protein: CASSEIGGPLYEQYF

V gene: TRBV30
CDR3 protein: CAWSPGLAGAGTDTQYF

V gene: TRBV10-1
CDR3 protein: CASRPGQGISIGTEAFF

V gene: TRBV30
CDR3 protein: CAFGQLNTEAFF

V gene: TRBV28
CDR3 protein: CASGSTTSGGELFF

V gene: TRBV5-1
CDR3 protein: CASSLTGRPGRETQYF

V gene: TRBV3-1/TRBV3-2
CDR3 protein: CASSGQGAYGNTIYF

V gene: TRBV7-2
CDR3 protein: CASSSASYNEQFF

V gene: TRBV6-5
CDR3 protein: CASNRDRQNNEQFF

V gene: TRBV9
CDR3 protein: CASSTRTGVEKLFF

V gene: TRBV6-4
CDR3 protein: CASSDSVAGDTQYF

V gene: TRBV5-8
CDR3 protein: CASSLPGGRGETQYF

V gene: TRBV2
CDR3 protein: CASRTRQTRKEKLFF

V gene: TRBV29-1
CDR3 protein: CSVVRGASSGNTIYF

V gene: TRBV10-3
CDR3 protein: CAISATGGEEENIQYF

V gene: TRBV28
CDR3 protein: CASSLADSLLSSGNTIYF

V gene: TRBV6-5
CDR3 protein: CASKEQGATDTQYF

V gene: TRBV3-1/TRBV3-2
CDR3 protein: CASSLGQGNTEAFF

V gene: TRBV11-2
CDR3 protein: CASSLEGLGAGINEQFF

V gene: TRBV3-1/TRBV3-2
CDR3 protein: CASSEDPSGGSIQYF

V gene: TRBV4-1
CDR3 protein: CASSQGLAGSYNEQFF

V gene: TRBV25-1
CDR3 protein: CASSDNGGAYEQYF

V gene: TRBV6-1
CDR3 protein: CASREGQGYGYTF

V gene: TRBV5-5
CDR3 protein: CASTVALRNGETQYF

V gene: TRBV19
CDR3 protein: CAGAAGGRNQPQHF